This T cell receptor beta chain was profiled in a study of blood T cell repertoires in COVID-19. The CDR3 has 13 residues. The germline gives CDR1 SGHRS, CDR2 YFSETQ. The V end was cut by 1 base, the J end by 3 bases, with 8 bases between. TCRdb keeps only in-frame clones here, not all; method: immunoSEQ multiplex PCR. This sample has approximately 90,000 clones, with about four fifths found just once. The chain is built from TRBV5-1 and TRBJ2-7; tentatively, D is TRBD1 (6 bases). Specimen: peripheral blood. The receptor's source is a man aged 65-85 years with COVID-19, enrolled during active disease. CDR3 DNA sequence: TGCGCCAGCAGCTTGTGGACAGACTACGAGCAGTACTTC. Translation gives CASSLWTDYEQYF.